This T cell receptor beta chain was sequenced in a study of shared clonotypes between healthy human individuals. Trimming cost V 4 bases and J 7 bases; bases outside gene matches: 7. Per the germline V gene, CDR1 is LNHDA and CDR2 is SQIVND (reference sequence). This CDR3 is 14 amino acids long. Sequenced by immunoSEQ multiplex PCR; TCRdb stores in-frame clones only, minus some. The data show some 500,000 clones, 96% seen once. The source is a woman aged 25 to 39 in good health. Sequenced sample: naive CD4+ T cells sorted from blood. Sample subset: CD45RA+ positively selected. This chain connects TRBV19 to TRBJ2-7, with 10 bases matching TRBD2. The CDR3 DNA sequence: TGTGCCAGTAGTAATCCAGCGGGAGGGAGGGAGCAGTACTTC. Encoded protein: CASSNPAGGREQYF.